This T cell receptor (beta chain) was sequenced for a study of T cells after yellow fever vaccination. Points from the study as a whole: A large majority of primary-vaccination clones showed up again after the booster (about 96% CD4, 75% to 90% CD8). Contamination by abundant bulk-population clonotypes could be present in FACS-sorted repertoires.

As concerns this clonotype: Antigen specificity is unknown.

The study made its TCR cDNA through 5'RACE template switching. That step introduced a universal primer site along with UMIs. TCRdb recomputed calls from the 5' RACE reads with MiXCR, one row per CDR3 protein. The sample contains about 330,000 distinct CDR3 sequences, around 8.1% of which appear only once. The germline gives CDR1 KGHDR, CDR2 SFDVKD. The CDR3 has 15 residues. Trimming shortened V by 0 bases and J by 1 base, and 8 bases separated the two germline ends. The sequencing used PBMCs, collected about 41 days after the first yellow fever vaccination. This TCR derives from a man between 18 and 29 years old who received the YFV17D yellow fever vaccine. The gene calls are TRBV24-1 and TRBJ1-1; unclear D gene. CDR3 residues: CATSDLRQTNTEAFF. The CDR3 DNA reads TGTGCCACCAGTGATTTGAGGCAGACGAACACTGAAGCTTTCTTT.